Presented here are 17 T cell receptor beta chains from one specimen sequenced in a study of T cells in Graves' hyperthyroidism and ophthalmopathy. Amplified regions were TCR beta CDR3 sequences from RNA transcripts. The TCR CDR3 first-round RT-PCR relied on the HTBI primer set. TCRdb re-called the multiplex PCR reads with MiXCR, one entry per CDR3 protein. The top ten clones hold 50% of a sample with roughly 300,000 distinct CDR3 sequences, over 20% of them seen once. The sample taken for sequencing was blood. All receptors derive from a woman between 50 and 59 years old with Graves' hyperthyroidism.

This clonotype appeared a few times. The V and J genes are TRBV12-3 or TRBV12-4 and TRBJ1-1, with a possible D match to TRBD1 (6 bases). Trimming pared 7 bases from V and 5 bases from J, leaving 20 bases between. The CDR3 extends over 15 amino acids. The CDR3, as DNA: TGTGCCAGCACCTATAGGGGGGGGCGCGGGACTGAAGCTTTCTTT. Its protein product is CASTYRGGRGTEAFF.

This clonotype occurred many times. The CDR3 spells CATSRVGGGSGNTIYF. The CDR3 bases are TGTGCCACCAGCAGAGTGGGCGGCGGATCTGGAAACACCATATATTTT. The chain links TRBV15 to TRBJ1-3, with D hard to call. V was clipped by 1 base and J by 1 base, with 11 bases between them. The CDR3 runs 16 residues. CDR1 is LNHNV and CDR2 is YYDKDF in the germline V gene (reference sequence).

This clonotype was seen at least ten times. CDR3 sequence: CASSLTSGRPDTQYF. The CDR3 DNA follows: TGTGCCAGCAGCCTGACTAGCGGGAGACCAGATACGCAGTATTTT. The gene calls are TRBV27 and TRBJ2-3; 12 bases match TRBD2. This CDR3 contains 15 residues. Germline assignment: CDR1 MNHEY and CDR2 SMNVEV (reference sequence). V shed 6 bases and J 4 bases; nucleotides not matched to a gene: 5.

The chain has TRBV2 and TRBJ2-1; the match to TRBD2 covers 7 bases. The CDR3 totals 16 residues. The germline V gene encodes CDR1 SNHLY and CDR2 FYNNEI. Unmatched junction bases numbered 17, after V lost 6 bases and J lost 9 bases. DNA of the CDR3: TGTGCCAGCAGCGTAGCTCCTGAGCCAGCGGGGATTGAGCAGTTCTTC. Its translation is CASSVAPEPAGIEQFF.

The J gene is TRBJ1-5, the V gene TRBV28, with no clear D. Looked up from germline, CDR1 is MDHEN and CDR2 is SYDVKM. The CDR3 totals 12 residues. The ends were cut back, 6 bases at V and 7 bases at J, with 10 bases in the middle. The CDR3 loop reads CASSSLGQPQHF. In DNA form, the CDR3 reads TGTGCCAGCAGCAGCTTAGGCCAGCCCCAGCATTTT.

This clonotype was found many times. The chain couples TRBV20-1 to TRBJ1-2; D uncertain. V dropped 3 bases and J dropped 4 bases, with 12 bases sitting between them. Germline values: CDR1 DFQATT, CDR2 SNEGSKA (reference sequence). CDR3 size: 13 residues. The CDR3 DNA sequence: TGCAGTGCTAGTGGAGGGCTGGGCTATGGCTACACCTTC. This encodes CSASGGLGYGYTF.

This clonotype was seen at least ten times. V and J are TRBV7-8 and TRBJ2-2; 7 bases map to TRBD2. CDR1 and CDR2 (germline): SGHVS, FQNEAQ. This CDR3 has 13 residues. The V and J ends lost 0 bases and 9 bases, in that order; junction bases with no gene match: 1. The CDR3 region has the DNA TGTGCCAGCAGCTTAGCGGGGGGGAGGGAGCTGTTTTTT. Its protein is CASSLAGGRELFF.

Ten or more counts support this clonotype. J is TRBJ2-3 and V is TRBV6-1; perhaps TRBD1 as D (6 bases). The CDR3 has 15 amino acids. Germline CDR1 is MNHNS and CDR2 is SASEGT. The ends were cut back, 8 bases at V and 2 bases at J, with 17 bases in the middle. The chain's CDR3 is CASEKTGQSTDTQYF. The CDR3 nucleotides read TGTGCCAGCGAGAAGACAGGCCAATCCACAGATACGCAGTATTTT.

A few counts support this clonotype. The chain recombines TRBV28 with TRBJ2-7; TRBD1 is a possible D gene (5 bases). The germline gives CDR1 MDHEN, CDR2 SYDVKM. The length of the CDR3 is 12 residues. Trimming cost V 7 bases and J 7 bases, with 14 bases left between them. Written as DNA, the CDR3 is TGTGCCAGCATGACGACAGCTCATGAGCAGTACTTC. It specifies CASMTTAHEQYF.

Ten or more counts support this clonotype. J is TRBJ2-7 and V is TRBV11-3; D perhaps matches TRBD1 (6 bases). CDR1 is SGHNT and CDR2 is YENEEA in the germline V gene. The CDR3 runs to 15 residues. Trimming took off 4 bases at V and 2 bases at J, with 15 bases between the two ends. CDR3 amino acids: CASSSPKGTPYEQYF. Here the CDR3 DNA reads TGTGCCAGCAGCTCCCCAAAAGGGACACCCTACGAGCAGTACTTC.

DNA for the CDR3: TGTGCCAGCAGCCTTTGGGAACTAGCGGGAGGACTAGCCAAAAACATTCAGTACTTC. Protein sequence: CASSLWELAGGLAKNIQYF. The V call is TRBV28, the J call TRBJ2-4, with 12 bases matching TRBD2. The CDR3 length is 19 residues. CDR1 and CDR2 from the germline V gene are MDHEN and SYDVKM. Trimming removed 6 bases from V and 0 bases from J; junction bases left unmatched: 12.

V usage is TRBV20-1 and J usage is TRBJ2-7; D might be TRBD1 (6 bases). V was trimmed by 6 bases and J by 5 bases, leaving 14 bases between them. This CDR3 spans 12 amino acids. Germline-derived CDR1 and CDR2 are DFQATT and SNEGSKA (reference sequence). This CDR3 is CSAPGQPNEQYF. CDR3 nucleotide sequence: TGCAGTGCCCCGGGACAACCTAACGAGCAGTACTTC.

The sample holds a few counts of this clonotype. An end of the junction differs from the germline gene, which may be a read error. This chain connects TRBV7-7 to TRBJ2-5; tentatively, D is TRBD2 (6 bases). Germline assignment: CDR1 SSHAT and CDR2 FNYEAQ (reference sequence). The CDR3 extends over 13 amino acids. The CDR3 nucleotides read TGTGCTAGCAGCTCGTTCGGGGGAGAGACCCAGTACTTC. This codes for CASSSFGGETQYF.

The gene calls are TRBV9 and TRBJ2-1; TRBD2 matches at 8 bases. The germline CDR1 and CDR2 sequences are SGDLS and YYNGEE. V dropped 5 bases and J dropped 2; count of bases not matched to a gene: 12. The CDR3 loop spans 17 amino acids. The CDR3 protein is CASSSGASGGPYNEQFF. CDR3 coding DNA: TGTGCCAGCAGTTCAGGGGCCTCGGGGGGGCCCTACAATGAGCAGTTCTTC.

This clonotype has only a few counts. This sequence joins TRBV29-1 and TRBJ1-5; D unresolved. Germline CDR1 is SQVTM and CDR2 is ANQGSEA. Deletions cut 5 bases from V and 6 bases from J, with 17 bases between. The CDR3 consists of 14 residues. The CDR3 sequence: CSVSDGLAGQPQHF. The DNA for the CDR3 is TGCAGCGTTTCTGACGGGTTAGCGGGTCAGCCCCAGCATTTT.

The chain uses TRBV11-3 and TRBJ2-2, with D unresolved. V was trimmed by 5 bases and J by 3 bases, leaving 16 bases between them. The CDR3 sequence is 16 residues long. From germline, CDR1 is SGHNT and CDR2 YENEEA. The CDR3 DNA is TGTGCCAGCAGCGTGTCGAAACACTCGTACACCGGGGAGCTGTTTTTT. As protein: CASSVSKHSYTGELFF. The complete variable domain, with remaining parts taken from reference TRBV11-3 and TRBJ2-2, reads EAGVVQSPRYKIIEKKQPVAFWCNPISGHNTLYWYLQNLGQGPELLIRYENEEAVDDSQLPKDRFSAERLKGVDSTLKIQPAELGDSAVYLCASSVSKHSYTGELFFGEGSRLTVL.

The chain uses TRBV6-1 and TRBJ2-1, with 10 bases aligning to TRBD2. J lost 4 bases, V lost 3 bases, and 12 bases had no gene match. Germline CDR1 MNHNS, CDR2 SASEGT. The CDR3 sequence is 18 residues long. Here the CDR3 reads CASSDPGLATLLYNEQFF. Here the CDR3 DNA reads TGTGCCAGCAGTGACCCGGGACTAGCGACTCTCCTTTACAATGAGCAGTTCTTC.